Described below is a single T cell receptor beta chain sequence and its context. The data stem from a study of CD4 and CD8 cells across lung adenocarcinoma regions. TCRdb ran MiXCR on the PCR reads and lists one entry per CDR3 protein. Counted here are 7,500 to 8,000 distinct CDR3 sequences, 50% to 60% occurring once; the ten biggest clones make up under 25%. Trimming pared 6 bases from V and 4 bases from J, leaving 8 bases between. Germline V lookup: CDR1 MNHNS, CDR2 SASEGT. This CDR3 region has 12 residues. The patients had localized lung adenocarcinoma, a non-small cell subtype. The rearrangement links TRBV6-1 to TRBJ2-3, with D perhaps assigned TRBD1 or TRBD2 (5 bases each). This clonotype was obtained from a female donor with lung adenocarcinoma. The CD4 and CD8 labels of this study may be unreliable. The sequenced sample was CD4+ T cells from the center of a lung tumor. CDR3 loop: CASRGVADTQYF. The CDR3 DNA is TGTGCCAGCAGGGGGGTGGCAGATACGCAGTATTTT.